This is a list of T cell receptor beta chains from one sample in a study of T cell repertoires and HLA-DP antigens. The data were produced by immunoSEQ multiplex PCR, yet TCRdb's version contains in-frame clones alone and is incomplete. The table shows about 73,000 clones, with around four fifths occurring only once. No antigen has been identified for these receptors. Sequencing was done on a sample of CD4+ T cells from PBMCs. Receptors originate from a man aged 55 to 69 in good health and CMV-seronegative. The CDR3 runs from the conserved cysteine through the conserved F or W. D genes are given only for firm matches. Clone size, where shown, is once, few, many, or a class for clones that have expanded.

CDR3 | J | size | V | D
CASSFSGLYEQYF | TRBJ2-7 | NA | TRBV5-1 | NA
CASSSGRGEYGYTF | TRBJ1-2 | NA | TRBV9 | NA
CASRGLYNADTQYF | TRBJ2-3 | NA | TRBV27 | NA
CASSPRRDGTNQPQHF | TRBJ1-5 | NA | TRBV7-2 | NA
CASSLGAINSPLHF | TRBJ1-6 | NA | TRBV5-1 | NA
CASSLGGGAYNEQFF | TRBJ2-1 | NA | TRBV5-1 | TRBD2
CASKESPSGTQYF | TRBJ2-5 | NA | TRBV2 | NA
CASSFSRGSQPQHF | TRBJ1-5 | once | TRBV28 | NA
CASSLGGQIYGYTF | TRBJ1-2 | few | TRBV7-9 | TRBD1
CASSEGQGPTYEQYF | TRBJ2-7 | NA | TRBV2 | TRBD1
CASSLGQANTEAFF | TRBJ1-1 | NA | TRBV5-8 | NA
CASSQNLYNEQFF | TRBJ2-1 | NA | TRBV4-3 | NA
CASSESGWEGGGAFF | TRBJ1-1 | NA | TRBV25-1 | NA
CASSLAGAYNEQFF | TRBJ2-1 | NA | TRBV5-1 | TRBD2
CASSWGLAGGNEQFF | TRBJ2-1 | NA | TRBV5-4 | TRBD2
CASTRGTAEADTQYF | TRBJ2-3 | NA | TRBV19 | NA
CASTTGTRGNQPQHF | TRBJ1-5 | NA | TRBV19 | NA
CASSQAGQLRSIYF | TRBJ1-3 | NA | TRBV4-2 | TRBD1
CASSFSGASNTGELFF | TRBJ2-2 | NA | TRBV27 | NA
CASSENSGSGTQYF | TRBJ2-5 | NA | TRBV2 | TRBD2
CASSESKGVAKNIQYF | TRBJ2-4 | NA | TRBV10-1 | NA
CASSLVRGAGELFF | TRBJ2-2 | NA | TRBV11-2 | NA
CASSLVGPGGRDTQYF | TRBJ2-3 | NA | TRBV7-2 | TRBD1
CAWSPGLAGETQYF | TRBJ2-5 | NA | TRBV30 | TRBD2
CASSTYMSPGTDTQYF | TRBJ2-3 | few | TRBV7-9 | NA
CASSSPGRMETQYF | TRBJ2-5 | once | TRBV28 | NA
CASSATGTSTEAFF | TRBJ1-1 | many | TRBV9 | NA
CAHSDALPDTQYF | TRBJ2-3 | NA | TRBV6-1 | NA
CASGGEKLFF | TRBJ1-4 | NA | TRBV28 | NA
CASSLPGTDTQYF | TRBJ2-3 | NA | TRBV5-4 | NA
CASSPRQYSSTDTQYF | TRBJ2-3 | NA | TRBV5-6 | NA
CASSNRQINTGELFF | TRBJ2-2 | NA | TRBV6-6 | NA
CASTAPGTGGLLQFF | TRBJ2-1 | once | TRBV19 | TRBD1
CASSLIPLSGGLKENQYF | TRBJ2-5 | NA | TRBV7-6 | TRBD2
CASSPQGDTEAFF | TRBJ1-1 | NA | TRBV19 | NA
CAWSVQRPSGTQYF | TRBJ2-3 | NA | TRBV30 | NA
CASSPQDRGGNTIYF | TRBJ1-3 | NA | TRBV18 | TRBD1
CASTKTGTSTDTQYF | TRBJ2-3 | NA | TRBV7-9 | NA
CASSIRPAGPGNTIYF | TRBJ1-3 | NA | TRBV5-5 | NA
CASSVAWDTGSPLHF | TRBJ1-6 | once | TRBV9 | NA
CAWSVAGTGNQPQHF | TRBJ1-5 | NA | TRBV30 | NA
CASSERGLEAFF | TRBJ1-1 | NA | TRBV10-2 | NA
CASSLVGRGRQETQYF | TRBJ2-5 | once | TRBV5-4 | TRBD1
CASSVGGHQETQYF | TRBJ2-5 | NA | TRBV9 | NA
CASGLPGNTGELFF | TRBJ2-2 | NA | TRBV9 | NA
CASSGPSSPLHF | TRBJ1-6 | NA | TRBV5-4 | NA
CASSFRDRGHEQFF | TRBJ2-1 | NA | TRBV7-7 | TRBD1
CASCQGALETQYF | TRBJ2-5 | many | TRBV6-6 | TRBD1
CASRLQRGRNTEAFF | TRBJ1-1 | once | TRBV28 | TRBD1
CASSRDRGNEKLFF | TRBJ1-4 | NA | TRBV21-1 | NA
CASSFTGHTQYF | TRBJ2-3 | few | TRBV5-6 | NA